Listed here is a single T cell receptor (beta chain). Its antigen is as yet unknown. The data derive from a study of CXCR3-negative and CXCR3-positive naive CD8 T cells. TRB cDNA was prepared as libraries by UMI-labeled 5' RACE. One entry per CDR3 protein, without DNA, is what TCRdb gives after re-calling the 5' RACE reads. The sample's table shows tens of thousands of distinct CDR3 sequences. CD45RO-CCR7+CD27+CD95- characterized naive CD8+ T cells. Findings and limits, study-wide: CXCR3-expressing naive cells carried TRB CDR3s more hydrophobic than those of CXCR3-negative naive cells. Partial loss of CXCR3 expression followed cryopreservation; most assays used fresh PBMCs. Similarly elevated diversity marked both naive subsets, with memory CD8+ cells showing far lower diversity. In naive cells, CXCR3-negative and CXCR3-positive subsets had similar TRBV-TRBJ usage; memory cells differed.

Germline V gene data show CDR1 as MNHNY and CDR2 as SVGAGI (reference sequence). The CDR3 is 17 residues long. Sequencing used naive CXCR3+ CD8+ T cells from blood. Subset here: CD45RO-CCR7+CD27+CD95- naive CD8+ T cells expressing CXCR3 (TNR3+). This chain joins TRBV6-6 and TRBJ2-3; the TRBD1 assignment by TCRdb is unverifiable without DNA. The sequence came from a human donor in good health. Some clones in this sample may be carry-over from other donors' samples. The CDR3 sequence: CASSYSQATGTTDTQYF.